Listed below are T cell receptor beta chains from one sample, sequenced in a study of T cell repertoires in ileal Crohn's disease. The data were produced by immunoSEQ multiplex PCR, yet TCRdb's version contains in-frame clones alone and is incomplete. The sample holds a few thousand clones, about nine tenths seen once. Sequencing input: ileal tissue. Receptor source: an adult with Crohn's disease. Each CDR3 is given with its conserved first and last residue. D genes are given only for firm matches. Clone size appears in some rows only: once, few, many, or a class for an expanded clone.

j_gene: TRBJ2-1
v_gene: TRBV6-1
abundance: NA
d_gene: NA
CDR3aa: CASSQLQGQFF
CDR3nt: TGTGCCAGCAGTCAATTACAGGGACAGTTCTTC

j_gene: TRBJ2-1
v_gene: TRBV4-1
abundance: NA
d_gene: TRBD1
CDR3aa: CASSQDPQGANSYNEQFF
CDR3nt: TGCGCCAGCAGCCAAGACCCACAGGGGGCTAACTCCTACAATGAGCAGTTCTTC

j_gene: TRBJ1-2
v_gene: TRBV16
abundance: NA
d_gene: NA
CDR3aa: CATRGGNYGYTF
CDR3nt: TGTGCCACGAGGGGCGGCAACTATGGCTACACCTTC

j_gene: TRBJ1-2
v_gene: TRBV19
abundance: few
d_gene: NA
CDR3aa: CASRPTTEVLIYGYTF
CDR3nt: TGTGCCAGTAGGCCGACGACAGAAGTATTGATCTATGGCTACACCTTC

j_gene: TRBJ1-5
v_gene: TRBV27
abundance: NA
d_gene: NA
CDR3aa: CASSLSGGNQPQHF
CDR3nt: TGTGCCAGCAGTTTATCGGGGGGGAACCAGCCCCAGCATTTT

j_gene: TRBJ2-7
v_gene: TRBV19
abundance: few
d_gene: NA
CDR3aa: CASSKPQGYEQYF
CDR3nt: TGTGCCAGTAGTAAACCCCAGGGGTACGAGCAGTACTTC

j_gene: TRBJ1-5
v_gene: TRBV28
abundance: NA
d_gene: NA
CDR3aa: CASSLRLGVGNQPQHF
CDR3nt: TGTGCCAGCAGTCTACGCCTCGGGGTAGGCAATCAGCCCCAGCATTTT

j_gene: TRBJ2-3
v_gene: TRBV7-8
abundance: NA
d_gene: TRBD2
CDR3aa: CASSLRTGGRTDTQYF
CDR3nt: TGTGCCAGCAGCCTGCGCACGGGGGGGCGGACAGATACGCAGTATTTT

j_gene: TRBJ2-1
v_gene: TRBV5-6
abundance: NA
d_gene: TRBD2
CDR3aa: CASSCVAGDEQFF
CDR3nt: TGTGCCAGCAGCTGTGTAGCGGGTGATGAGCAGTTCTTC

j_gene: TRBJ2-1
v_gene: TRBV7-9
abundance: NA
d_gene: TRBD2
CDR3aa: CASSPTERGSEQFF
CDR3nt: TGTGCCAGCAGCCCGACCGAGCGGGGGAGTGAGCAGTTCTTC

j_gene: TRBJ2-2
v_gene: TRBV5-1
abundance: NA
d_gene: NA
CDR3aa: CASSLAKMIAGELFF
CDR3nt: TGCGCCAGCAGCTTGGCCAAGATGATTGCCGGGGAGCTGTTTTTT

j_gene: TRBJ1-3
v_gene: TRBV7-9
abundance: NA
d_gene: TRBD1
CDR3aa: CASSSETGDGNTIYF
CDR3nt: TGTGCCAGCAGCTCTGAGACAGGGGACGGAAACACCATATATTTT

j_gene: TRBJ2-7
v_gene: TRBV5-1
abundance: NA
d_gene: NA
CDR3aa: CASSLAVGASYEQYF
CDR3nt: TGCGCCAGCAGCCTGGCGGTGGGGGCTTCCTACGAGCAGTACTTC

j_gene: TRBJ1-2
v_gene: TRBV6-5
abundance: NA
d_gene: NA
CDR3aa: CASRRTGISNYGYTF
CDR3nt: TGTGCCAGCAGGCGGACCGGCATCAGTAACTATGGCTACACCTTC

j_gene: TRBJ2-1
v_gene: TRBV7-9
abundance: NA
d_gene: NA
CDR3aa: CASSLELGADEQFF
CDR3nt: TGTGCCAGCAGCTTAGAATTGGGAGCCGATGAGCAGTTCTTC

j_gene: TRBJ2-3
v_gene: TRBV27
abundance: NA
d_gene: NA
CDR3aa: CASSLGAQVSTDTQYF
CDR3nt: TGTGCCAGCAGTTTAGGGGCTCAGGTTAGCACAGATACGCAGTATTTT

j_gene: TRBJ2-1
v_gene: TRBV10-3
abundance: NA
d_gene: TRBD2
CDR3aa: CAIFRGGNDNEQFF
CDR3nt: TGTGCCATTTTCCGGGGGGGTAACGACAATGAGCAGTTCTTC

j_gene: TRBJ2-3
v_gene: TRBV6-5
abundance: NA
d_gene: TRBD2
CDR3aa: CASSFERGALDTQYF
CDR3nt: TGTGCCAGCAGTTTTGAGCGGGGGGCGTTAGATACGCAGTATTTT

j_gene: TRBJ2-5
v_gene: TRBV7-9
abundance: NA
d_gene: TRBD1
CDR3aa: CASSFLRTGEETQYF
CDR3nt: TGTGCCAGCAGCTTCCTGAGGACAGGGGAAGAGACCCAGTACTTC

j_gene: TRBJ2-2
v_gene: TRBV9
abundance: NA
d_gene: NA
CDR3aa: CASSHPSGRGDTGELFF
CDR3nt: TGTGCCAGCAGCCACCCTTCCGGGAGAGGGGACACCGGGGAGCTGTTTTTT

j_gene: TRBJ2-2
v_gene: TRBV28
abundance: NA
d_gene: NA
CDR3aa: CASSLNNLNTGELFF
CDR3nt: TGTGCCAGCAGTTTGAACAATCTGAACACCGGGGAGCTGTTTTTT

j_gene: TRBJ2-3
v_gene: TRBV25-1
abundance: NA
d_gene: TRBD1
CDR3aa: CASSETGGPDTQYF
CDR3nt: TGTGCCAGCAGTGAAACAGGGGGCCCAGATACGCAGTATTTT

j_gene: TRBJ2-7
v_gene: TRBV2
abundance: NA
d_gene: NA
CDR3aa: CASRPGSAYEQYF
CDR3nt: TGTGCCAGCAGGCCGGGATCAGCATACGAGCAGTACTTC

j_gene: TRBJ1-6
v_gene: TRBV14
abundance: NA
d_gene: NA
CDR3aa: CASSLRVSPLHF
CDR3nt: TGTGCCAGCAGCCTCAGGGTCTCACCCCTCCACTTT

j_gene: TRBJ1-5
v_gene: TRBV27
abundance: few
d_gene: NA
CDR3aa: CASSSSELNQPQHF
CDR3nt: TGTGCCAGCAGTTCATCAGAGCTAAATCAGCCCCAGCATTTT

j_gene: TRBJ1-4
v_gene: TRBV28
abundance: once
d_gene: NA
CDR3aa: CASSTGHSLGKLFF
CDR3nt: TGTGCCAGCAGTACCGGACACTCTTTGGGAAAACTGTTTTTT

j_gene: TRBJ2-2
v_gene: TRBV4-1
abundance: once
d_gene: NA
CDR3aa: CASSVGTGELFF
CDR3nt: TGCGCCAGCAGCGTAGGGACCGGGGAGCTGTTTTTT

j_gene: TRBJ1-3
v_gene: TRBV6-6
abundance: NA
d_gene: NA
CDR3aa: CASSYSTGSGNTIYF
CDR3nt: TGTGCCAGCAGTTACTCAACAGGCTCTGGAAACACCATATATTTT

j_gene: TRBJ2-1
v_gene: TRBV10-3
abundance: NA
d_gene: NA
CDR3aa: CAISDETGLNEQFF
CDR3nt: TGTGCCATCAGTGACGAAACAGGGCTCAATGAGCAGTTCTTC

j_gene: TRBJ2-1
v_gene: TRBV28
abundance: NA
d_gene: TRBD2
CDR3aa: CASRSGTSGSINEQFF
CDR3nt: TGTGCCAGCAGATCCGGGACTAGCGGGAGTATAAATGAGCAGTTCTTC

j_gene: TRBJ2-3
v_gene: TRBV4-2
abundance: NA
d_gene: NA
CDR3aa: CASSRGERTDTQYF
CDR3nt: TGTGCCAGCAGCCGGGGGGAGAGGACAGATACGCAGTATTTT

j_gene: TRBJ1-2
v_gene: TRBV7-9
abundance: NA
d_gene: NA
CDR3aa: CASDPNYGYTF
CDR3nt: TGTGCCAGCGACCCTAACTATGGCTACACCTTC

j_gene: TRBJ2-3
v_gene: TRBV29-1
abundance: once
d_gene: NA
CDR3aa: CSVGVVADTQYF
CDR3nt: TGCAGCGTGGGGGTTGTCGCAGATACGCAGTATTTT

j_gene: TRBJ1-5
v_gene: TRBV6-5
abundance: NA
d_gene: NA
CDR3aa: CASSYGGGQPQHF
CDR3nt: TGTGCCAGCAGTTACGGGGGGGGTCAGCCCCAGCATTTT

j_gene: TRBJ2-5
v_gene: TRBV20-1
abundance: few
d_gene: TRBD2
CDR3aa: CSARTSGGLHF
CDR3nt: TGCAGTGCTAGAACTAGCGGGGGTCTCCACTTC

j_gene: TRBJ2-7
v_gene: TRBV29-1
abundance: NA
d_gene: TRBD1
CDR3aa: CSVEGASYEQYF
CDR3nt: TGCAGCGTCGAGGGGGCATCCTACGAGCAGTACTTC

j_gene: TRBJ1-2
v_gene: TRBV27
abundance: NA
d_gene: NA
CDR3aa: CASRYNVNYGYTF
CDR3nt: TGTGCCAGCAGATACAACGTTAACTATGGCTACACCTTC

j_gene: TRBJ2-3
v_gene: TRBV7-2
abundance: NA
d_gene: NA
CDR3aa: CASSPFTDTQYF
CDR3nt: TGTGCCAGCAGTCCCTTTACAGATACGCAGTATTTT

j_gene: TRBJ2-7
v_gene: TRBV9
abundance: NA
d_gene: TRBD2
CDR3aa: CASSVQAGGRDEQYF
CDR3nt: TGTGCCAGCAGCGTCCAAGCGGGAGGAAGGGACGAGCAGTACTTC

j_gene: TRBJ1-2
v_gene: TRBV6-5
abundance: NA
d_gene: TRBD1
CDR3aa: CASRLTGVANYGYTF
CDR3nt: TGTGCCAGCAGACTCACAGGGGTCGCTAACTATGGCTACACCTTC

j_gene: TRBJ2-2
v_gene: TRBV5-1
abundance: NA
d_gene: NA
CDR3aa: CASSLTRTGELFF
CDR3nt: TGCGCCAGCAGCTTGACCCGCACCGGGGAGCTGTTTTTT

j_gene: TRBJ1-1
v_gene: TRBV11-2
abundance: NA
d_gene: TRBD1
CDR3aa: CASSLDLAGTDEAFF
CDR3nt: TGTGCCAGCAGCTTAGATCTGGCCGGGACAGATGAAGCTTTCTTT

j_gene: TRBJ2-7
v_gene: TRBV19
abundance: NA
d_gene: TRBD2
CDR3aa: CASRGGSPSYEQYF
CDR3nt: TGTGCCAGTAGGGGGGGGAGTCCGTCCTACGAGCAGTACTTC

j_gene: TRBJ1-6
v_gene: TRBV4-1
abundance: NA
d_gene: TRBD1
CDR3aa: CASGDSLSRNSPLHF
CDR3nt: TGCGCCAGCGGGGACAGCCTCTCTCGAAATTCACCCCTCCACTTT

j_gene: TRBJ1-5
v_gene: TRBV7-9
abundance: NA
d_gene: NA
CDR3aa: CASSFGQPGQPQHF
CDR3nt: TGTGCCAGCAGCTTCGGACAGCCGGGTCAGCCCCAGCATTTT

j_gene: TRBJ2-3
v_gene: TRBV7-9
abundance: NA
d_gene: NA
CDR3aa: CASRPPNTDTQYF
CDR3nt: TGTGCCAGCAGACCACCTAATACAGATACGCAGTATTTT

j_gene: TRBJ2-2
v_gene: TRBV7-8
abundance: NA
d_gene: TRBD1
CDR3aa: CASIQGESDSLGELFF
CDR3nt: TGTGCCAGCATCCAGGGGGAATCGGACTCTCTTGGGGAGCTGTTTTTT